One sample yielded the 21 T cell receptor beta chains listed below, sequenced in a study of Ad26.COV2.S vaccination and SARS-CoV-2 variants. Assay used: immunoSEQ multiplex PCR; TCRdb lists only in-frame clones, some missing. The sample yields 300,000 to 350,000 clones, 88% seen once. Treatment meaning: about 20 received Ad26.COV2.S at low or high dose, single or two shots; several received placebo; per-sample allocation not given. Sampling occurred on day 63 after the first vaccine or placebo injection. This sample comprised peripheral blood, obtained in a trial of Ad26.COV2.S vaccine versus placebo. These receptors were collected from a person aged 18-65 years who received the Ad26.COV2.S COVID-19 vaccine or a placebo.

This chain connects TRBV6-5 to TRBJ1-5; no firm D call. This CDR3 has 13 amino acids. CDR1 is MNHEY, CDR2 SVGAGI, per germline. Trimming left V 6 bases short and J 3 bases short, with 9 bases between. This CDR3 reads CASSPLYNQPQHF. The CDR3 DNA reads TGTGCCAGCAGCCCACTATACAATCAGCCCCAGCATTTT.

The chain employs TRBV27 and TRBJ2-2, with 14 bases aligning to TRBD2. The CDR3 runs 19 residues. Germline CDR1 MNHEY, CDR2 SMNVEV (reference sequence). V trimming: 4 bases; J trimming: 4 bases; junction bases outside the gene matches: 11. CDR3 loop: CASSWTSGGSPRGTGELFF. In DNA, the CDR3 is TGTGCCAGCAGTTGGACTAGCGGGGGGAGCCCTAGGGGCACCGGGGAGCTGTTTTTT.

The chain employs TRBV2 and TRBJ2-3, with a tentative D call TRBD2 (5 bases). The CDR3 length is 14 residues. Trimming took off 10 bases at V and 1 base at J, with 15 bases between the two ends. Germline CDR1 and CDR2: SNHLY and FYNNEI. CDR3 in DNA: TGTGCCACCCGAGCCAACGGGGGCACAGATACGCAGTATTTT. It encodes CATRANGGTDTQYF.

This chain uses TRBV28 with TRBJ1-1; D is undetermined. The V end lost 3 bases, the J end lost 8 bases, and 13 bases lay between the germline ends. There are 13 residues in the CDR3. Germline CDR1 reads MDHEN; CDR2 reads SYDVKM. The CDR3 here is CASSFFARLEAFF. The CDR3 bases are TGTGCCAGCAGTTTCTTCGCAAGGTTAGAAGCTTTCTTT.

The V and J genes are TRBV5-4 and TRBJ2-5; TRBD1 matches 11 bases. Germline-derived CDR1 and CDR2 are SGHNT and YYREEE (reference sequence). CDR3 length: 17 amino acids. V lost 4 bases, J lost 1 base, and 9 bases stayed unmatched. CDR3 DNA: TGTGCCAGCAGCACGGTAGGGACAGGGGGTTCCCAAGAGACCCAGTACTTC. Its translation: CASSTVGTGGSQETQYF.

The rearrangement links TRBV30 to TRBJ1-3; a weak D match, TRBD1 (5 bases). Trimming took 0 bases from V and 0 from J, leaving 9 bases between them. Per germline, CDR1 GTSNPN and CDR2 SVGIG (reference sequence). The CDR3 is 15 amino acids. The CDR3 loop reads CAWSVGPSSGNTIYF. The CDR3 DNA follows: TGTGCCTGGAGTGTGGGACCGAGCTCTGGAAACACCATATATTTT.

The rearrangement joins TRBV7-2 to TRBJ2-2; TRBD1 aligns across 10 bases. This CDR3 is 18 amino acids long. Germline-derived CDR1 and CDR2 are SGHTA and FQGNSA. Germline trimming cut 7 bases from V and 1 base from J; bases unmatched to any gene: 12. The CDR3 nucleotides read TGTGCCAGCATCCTCACGCCCGACAGGGGGCAGAACACCGGGGAGCTGTTTTTT. It yields the protein CASILTPDRGQNTGELFF.

The sample holds one count of this clone. The chain couples TRBV30 to TRBJ1-1; 9 bases are a match to TRBD1. Germline V gene lookup returns CDR1 GTSNPN and CDR2 SVGIG (reference sequence). V dropped 2 bases and J dropped 2; count of bases not matched to a gene: 9. The CDR3 runs to 16 residues. The CDR3 spells CAWSRKTGGFNTEAFF. The CDR3 DNA sequence: TGTGCCTGGAGTCGGAAGACAGGGGGTTTCAACACTGAAGCTTTCTTT.

Here the CDR3 reads CASSFIFAVKGINSPLHF. CDR3 sequence (DNA): TGTGCCAGCAGCTTCATATTCGCGGTAAAGGGGATTAATTCACCCCTCCACTTT. The V call is TRBV5-6, the J call TRBJ1-6, with TRBD1 as a possible D gene (5 bases). The V and J ends lost 2 bases and 6 bases respectively, with 21 bases between them. In germline, CDR1 is SGHDT, CDR2 YYEEEE. The CDR3 consists of 18 residues.

This chain links TRBV4-3 with TRBJ2-7; TRBD1 matches at 9 bases. V shed 5 bases, J shed 3 bases, and the junction held 8 bases outside the gene matches. The CDR3 has 15 residues. Germline V lookup: CDR1 LGHNA, CDR2 YSLEER. CDR3 nucleotide sequence: TGCGCCAGCAGCGAAGGGGGGACAGGGATCTACGAGCAGTACTTC. Amino acid sequence: CASSEGGTGIYEQYF.

CDR3: CASRALAPTGELFF. CDR3 DNA sequence: TGTGCCAGTAGGGCTCTAGCGCCCACCGGGGAGCTGTTTTTT. The chain has TRBV19 and TRBJ2-2; tentatively, D is TRBD2 (6 bases). This CDR3 has 14 residues. V was pared by 6 bases and J by 4 bases, with 12 bases between. The V gene's germline CDR1 is LNHDA and CDR2 SQIVND (reference sequence).

The genes are TRBV9 and TRBJ1-1, with TRBD1 as a possible D gene (5 bases). The CDR3 has 14 residues. Germline CDR1 is SGDLS and CDR2 is YYNGEE. V lost 4 bases to trimming and J lost 3 bases, with 13 bases between them. In DNA, the CDR3 is TGTGCCAGCAGCCCAACTGAGGGGTACACTGAAGCTTTCTTT. The encoded protein is CASSPTEGYTEAFF.

The chain couples TRBV7-9 to TRBJ2-7; D is unclear. V lost 7 bases, J lost 5 bases, and 9 bases lay in between. This CDR3 has 11 amino acids. Germline CDR1 is SEHNR and CDR2 is FQNEAQ (reference sequence). The CDR3: CASKLGNEQYF. The CDR3 DNA reads TGTGCCAGCAAATTAGGGAACGAGCAGTACTTC.

The CDR3 nucleotides are TGTGCCAGCAGGTTCACACAGTTAAATTCACCCCTCCACTTT. Its translation is CASRFTQLNSPLHF. The rearrangement uses TRBV7-2 and TRBJ1-6, with unresolved D. The CDR3 sequence is 14 residues long. V was trimmed by 6 bases and J by 7 bases, leaving 13 bases between them. CDR1 and CDR2 from the germline V gene are SGHTA and FQGNSA.

In its sample, this clone was seen once. The DNA for the CDR3 is TGTGCTAGTGGTTTGGGCTTAGCGGCCGATGAGCAGTTCTTC. It is translated as CASGLGLAADEQFF. The V and J genes are TRBV12-5 and TRBJ2-1, with a weak D call TRBD2 (6 bases). The CDR3 is made up of 14 amino acids. Trimming shortened V by 1 base and J by 8 bases, and 12 bases separated the two germline ends. Germline V gives CDR1 LGHNT, CDR2 FRNRAP.

The CDR3 spells CASSEARTPNTEAFF. The CDR3 region has the DNA TGTGCCAGCAGTGAAGCCCGGACACCAAACACTGAAGCTTTCTTT. V gene TRBV2 combines with J gene TRBJ1-1; tentatively, D is TRBD1 (5 bases). The germline V gene has CDR1 SNHLY and CDR2 FYNNEI. The CDR3 loop spans 15 amino acids. Trimming left V 0 bases short and J 2 bases short, with 10 bases between.

The rearrangement links TRBV6-2 or TRBV6-3 to TRBJ2-2, with TRBD1 identical over 10 bases. V shed 5 bases and J 7 bases; nucleotides not matched to a gene: 10. Germline CDR1 and CDR2: MNHEY and SVGEGT. This CDR3 spans 16 amino acids. CDR3 residues: CASSVDGQGVDGELFF. CDR3 nucleotides: TGTGCCAGCAGTGTTGACGGACAGGGGGTAGACGGGGAGCTGTTTTTT.

The V call is TRBV12-3 or TRBV12-4, the J call TRBJ2-1; the D gene is possibly TRBD2 (5 bases). The germline V and J ends were trimmed by 3 bases and 7 bases, with 7 bases remaining between them. The CDR3 consists of 12 residues. The CDR3 region is CASSFRENEQFF. CDR3 nucleotide sequence: TGTGCCAGCAGTTTCCGGGAAAATGAGCAGTTCTTC.

The table lists this clone with a few counts. The genes are TRBV19 and TRBJ2-1; D might be TRBD2 (6 bases). Germline V lookup: CDR1 LNHDA, CDR2 SQIVND (reference sequence). The V and J ends lost 6 bases and 2 bases respectively, with 20 bases between them. CDR3 size: 17 residues. CDR3 sequence: CASSPRLVWAPYNEQFF. Here the CDR3 DNA reads TGTGCCAGTAGCCCCCGACTAGTATGGGCCCCCTACAATGAGCAGTTCTTC.

The genes are TRBV4-2 and TRBJ1-3, with D possibly being TRBD1 (6 bases). CDR3 length: 16 amino acids. CDR1 is LGHNA, CDR2 YNFKEQ, per germline. The V end lost 4 bases, the J end lost 0 bases, and 13 bases lay between the germline ends. CDR3 DNA sequence: TGTGCCAGCAGCCCAGTGGGGGGCCTCTCTGGAAACACCATATATTTT. Its protein product is CASSPVGGLSGNTIYF.

The rearrangement uses TRBV5-1 and TRBJ1-2, with 7 bases identical to TRBD1. The CDR3 is 14 amino acids. The junction had 4 bases not matched to a gene; V was cut back by 3 bases and J by 2 bases. Germline V gene sequence: CDR1 SGHRS, CDR2 YFSETQ. This CDR3 reads CASSYLGQNYGYTF. The CDR3 DNA sequence: TGCGCCAGCAGCTACCTGGGACAGAACTATGGCTACACCTTC. Variable domain in full (rest from reference TRBV5-1 and TRBJ1-2): KAGVTQTPRYLIKTRGQQVTLSCSPISGHRSVSWYQQTPGQGLQFLFEYFSETQRNKGNFPGRFSGRQFSNSRSEMNVSTLELGDSALYLCASSYLGQNYGYTFGSGTRLTVV.